The 4 T cell receptor beta chains listed next were all sequenced from one sample in a study of spatial heterogeneity in lung cancer (dated by TCRdb to about 2019). In light of the paper, this sample's time point label describes: sample taken at primary tumor resection. Beyond this particular receptor, the publication reports: The number of expanded intratumoral alpha and beta TCRs correlated with the tumor nonsynonymous mutation count.

Their cognate antigens are unknown. Libraries were constructed by 5' RACE. This sample was sequenced with a NextSeq 500. The raw public reads went through TCRdb reprocessing: fastp at Q25, MiXCR clone calling, in-frame beta chains kept. Each record represents a unique CDR3 protein, reported with the most common genes and DNA among its rows. In all, the sample holds thousands of distinct CDR3 sequences, and roughly 6.5% of those were seen once. Together, the top ten hold less than 10% of the sample. Sequencing used lung tumor tissue, obtained at surgery. Receptor source: a male donor with early-stage non-small cell lung cancer.

This clonotype came up many times. The V and J genes are TRBV3-1 and TRBJ2-5; D is possibly TRBD2 (7 bases). The V end was cut by 6 bases, the J end by 5 bases, with 13 bases between. The germline CDR1 and CDR2 sequences are LGHDT and YNNKEL (reference sequence). This CDR3 is built from 13 residues. Here the CDR3 DNA reads TGTGCCAGCAGTCGAGGGGGGGCCGAGACCCAGTACTTC. It yields the protein CASSRGGAETQYF.

Many counts were recorded for this clonotype. The chain couples TRBV12-3 or TRBV12-4 to TRBJ2-1; no definite D call. The CDR3 length is 16 residues. V was shortened by 5 bases and J by 2 bases, with 16 bases between the two germline ends. CDR3 nucleotides: TGTGCCAGCAGTCGAGAACGGGTAGGCCCCTACAATGAGCAGTTCTTC. Translating it yields CASSRERVGPYNEQFF.

At least ten counts were recorded for this clonotype. This chain uses TRBV2 with TRBJ1-4; TRBD1 aligns across 7 bases. The CDR3 runs 15 residues. Germline trimming cut 5 bases from V and 0 bases from J; bases unmatched to any gene: 3. Germline-derived CDR1 and CDR2 are SNHLY and FYNNEI. The CDR3 bases are TGTGCCAGCAGTACTCAGGGGGCAACTAATGAAAAACTGTTTTTT. Translating it yields CASSTQGATNEKLFF.

There are many counts of this clonotype. The V call is TRBV18, the J call TRBJ1-6; 8 bases map to TRBD1. V dropped 3 bases and J dropped 6; count of bases not matched to a gene: 4. Germline V CDR1 and CDR2: KGHSH, LQKENI. The CDR3 extends over 15 amino acids. Here the CDR3 DNA reads TGTGCCAGCTCACCCCAGGGGGCAGGTAATTCACCCCTCCACTTT. The encoded protein is CASSPQGAGNSPLHF.